This entry concerns a single T cell receptor beta chain. The protocol was immunoSEQ multiplex PCR, while the TCRdb copy is restricted to in-frame clones and leaves out a portion. The table records roughly 70,000 clones, roughly 90% of them present only once. The entry originates in a study of OX40 agonist ivuxolimab in advanced cancers. The germline CDR1 and CDR2 sequences are MGHRA and YSYEKL. The CDR3 has 16 residues. The specimen comprised CD4+ or CD8+ T cells sorted from blood, sampled in a trial of the OX40 agonist ivuxolimab. This clonotype was obtained from an adult with an advanced solid tumor such as melanoma, head and neck, liver or kidney cancer. The chain carries TRBV4-1 and TRBJ2-5, with D tentatively TRBD2 (7 bases). Gene TRBJ2-7 matches the end of the DNA better, so the J call may be wrong. CDR3 amino acids: CASSQGRASGQYEQYF. In nucleotides, the CDR3 is TGCGCCAGCAGCCAAGGGAGGGCTAGCGGACAGTACGAGCAGTACTTC.